This entry lists 16 T cell receptor beta chains sequenced from one sample in a study of T cell changes during pregnancy in multiple sclerosis. Libraries were prepared by immunoSEQ multiplex PCR; TCRdb keeps only in-frame clonotypes and omits some of them. Counted here are around 53,000 clones, about 90% occurring once; the ten biggest clones make up around 0.66%. The specimen was CD4+ T cells from peripheral blood mononuclear cells, collected after pregnancy. Receptors were obtained from a female donor with multiple sclerosis, enrolled in a pregnancy study.

CDR3 sequence: CASSLLGGQRTEAFF. The CDR3, as DNA: TGTGCCAGCAGCCTGTTAGGGGGACAACGCACTGAAGCTTTCTTT. The chain combines TRBV11-2 with TRBJ1-1, with a tentative D call TRBD1 (6 bases). The V and J ends lost 5 bases and 4 bases respectively, with 17 bases between them. CDR3 length: 15 amino acids. CDR1 and CDR2 from the germline V gene are SGHAT and FQNNGV. Full variable domain (missing parts from reference TRBV11-2 and TRBJ1-1): EAGVAQSPRYKIIEKRQSVAFWCNPISGHATLYWYQQILGQGPKLLIQFQNNGVVDDSQLPKDRFSAERLKGVDSTLKIQPAKLEDSAVYLCASSLLGGQRTEAFFGQGTRLTVV.

The chain combines TRBV7-2 with TRBJ2-3; D may be TRBD1 (6 bases). There are 15 residues in the CDR3. Germline values: CDR1 SGHTA, CDR2 FQGNSA. V was clipped by 5 bases and J by 6 bases, with 18 bases between them. CDR3 sequence: CASSPRQVPGDTQYF. The CDR3 DNA sequence: TGTGCCAGCAGCCCCAGACAGGTCCCCGGCGATACGCAGTATTTT.

This chain uses TRBV10-3 with TRBJ2-3, with TRBD2 matching over 11 bases. J gave up 0 bases and V 4 bases, and 6 bases lay outside the gene matches. The germline gives CDR1 ENHRY, CDR2 SYGVKD. The CDR3 covers 17 residues. CDR3 sequence: CAISALRTSGSTDTQYF. In nucleotides, the CDR3 is TGTGCCATCAGTGCCCTAAGGACTAGCGGGAGCACAGATACGCAGTATTTT.

The rearrangement uses TRBV5-6 and TRBJ2-5; 7 bases agree with TRBD1. The CDR3 loop spans 15 amino acids. Germline CDR1 SGHDT, CDR2 YYEEEE. Unmatched junction bases numbered 5, after V lost 2 bases and J lost 1 base. The CDR3 is CASSFGPGGQETQYF. The CDR3 nucleotides are TGTGCCAGCAGCTTTGGTCCAGGGGGCCAAGAGACCCAGTACTTC.

J is TRBJ2-1 and V is TRBV4-3; 11 bases are shared with TRBD1. Germline-derived CDR1 and CDR2 are LGHNA and YSLEER. The V segment lost 4 bases and the J segment 0 bases; nucleotides outside the gene matches: 11. The CDR3 contains 19 residues. CDR3: CASSPGQGADLGSYNEQFF. The CDR3 DNA follows: TGCGCCAGCAGCCCTGGACAGGGGGCTGATCTGGGCTCCTACAATGAGCAGTTCTTC.

The chain employs TRBV29-1 and TRBJ1-2, with D possibly matching TRBD1 (5 bases). The CDR3 length is 11 residues. V was cut by 4 bases and J by 5 bases, with 8 bases left in between. The germline CDR1 and CDR2 sequences are SQVTM and ANQGSEA. The CDR3 sequence is CSVAGLYGYTF. The CDR3 nucleotides read TGCAGCGTTGCAGGGTTATATGGCTACACCTTC.

V gene TRBV28 combines with J gene TRBJ1-5; the D is unclear. The CDR3 contains 14 residues. V was pared by 3 bases and J by 6 bases, with 12 bases between. The V gene's germline CDR1 is MDHEN and CDR2 SYDVKM. DNA for the CDR3: TGTGCCAGCAGTTTCCGGGGTGGAAGTCAGCCCCAGCATTTT. Amino acid sequence: CASSFRGGSQPQHF.

A single count supports this clone. The genes are TRBV30 and TRBJ1-2; 9 bases agree with TRBD1. J was trimmed by 1 base and V by 2 bases; bases with no gene match: 14. The CDR3 is made up of 18 amino acids. In germline, CDR1 is GTSNPN, CDR2 SVGIG (reference sequence). The CDR3 DNA follows: TGTGCCTGGAGTTCACCCCCTCCCAGGGGACAGGGTAACTATGGCTACACCTTC. Its translation is CAWSSPPPRGQGNYGYTF.

The V gene is TRBV5-4, the J gene TRBJ2-5; maybe TRBD2 (6 bases). This CDR3 has 16 residues. The V and J ends lost 0 bases and 5 bases respectively, with 17 bases between them. Germline-derived CDR1 and CDR2 are SGHNT and YYREEE (reference sequence). The CDR3 reads CASSLGLLGGVETQYF. In DNA form, the CDR3 reads TGTGCCAGCAGCTTGGGACTCCTCGGGGGAGTGGAGACCCAGTACTTC.

V gene TRBV7-3 combines with J gene TRBJ2-1, with D possibly being TRBD2 (6 bases). The CDR3 runs to 15 residues. Germline CDR1 reads SGHTA; CDR2 reads FQGTGA. The V gene lost 0 bases and the J gene lost 7 bases, with 13 bases spanning the gap. Here the CDR3 reads CASSLTWRGRNEQFF. For the CDR3, the DNA is TGTGCCAGCAGCTTAACTTGGCGGGGCAGGAATGAGCAGTTCTTC.

The chain couples TRBV15 to TRBJ2-5, with 8 bases aligning to TRBD2. The CDR3 spans 18 residues. After removal of 0 bases from V and 2 bases from J, the junction contained 11 bases not matched to a gene. Germline V gene sequence: CDR1 LNHNV, CDR2 YYDKDF (reference sequence). Written as DNA, the CDR3 is TGTGCCACCAGCAGAGATCGGGGGGGCGAGACAGATCAAGAGACCCAGTACTTC. Translating it yields CATSRDRGGETDQETQYF.

The chain recombines TRBV7-2 with TRBJ2-2; D gene uncertain. The germline CDR1 and CDR2 sequences are SGHTA and FQGNSA. The CDR3 is made up of 13 amino acids. V shed 5 bases and J shed 6 bases, with 10 bases lying between them. CDR3 sequence (DNA): TGTGCCAGCAGCCCATACTATCCCGGGGAGCTGTTTTTT. This translates into CASSPYYPGELFF.

This sequence joins TRBV11-3 and TRBJ2-3, with D possibly matching TRBD2 (6 bases). The ends were cut back, 4 bases at V and 4 bases at J, with 15 bases in the middle. The CDR3 runs to 15 residues. The germline CDR1 and CDR2 sequences are SGHNT and YENEEA. CDR3 coding DNA: TGTGCCAGCAGCTGGGACGGGGGAGAAGCAGATACGCAGTATTTT. It encodes CASSWDGGEADTQYF. Looking up the rest from reference TRBV11-3 and TRBJ2-3 gives the full variable domain: EAGVVQSPRYKIIEKKQPVAFWCNPISGHNTLYWYLQNLGQGPELLIRYENEEAVDDSQLPKDRFSAERLKGVDSTLKIQPAELGDSAVYLCASSWDGGEADTQYFGPGTRLTVL.

This clone appeared once. The V and J genes are TRBV7-3 and TRBJ2-2; D possibly corresponds to TRBD2 (5 bases). CDR3 length: 15 residues. V was clipped by 4 bases and J by 1 base, with 10 bases between them. Germline V gene sequence: CDR1 SGHTA, CDR2 FQGTGA. The CDR3 spells CASSSTTLNTGELFF. As DNA, the CDR3 is TGTGCCAGCAGCTCGACTACGTTGAACACCGGGGAGCTGTTTTTT.

The chain employs TRBV18 and TRBJ1-2, with D unclear. CDR1 KGHSH and CDR2 LQKENI come from the germline V gene. With 3 bases removed from V and 8 bases from J, the gap between germline ends came to 7 bases. The CDR3 has 11 amino acids. This CDR3 reads CASSPSGGYTF. The CDR3 bases are TGTGCCAGCTCACCGTCCGGGGGCTACACCTTC.

The V and J genes are TRBV11-2 and TRBJ1-2; no reliable D call. CDR3 size: 12 residues. V was clipped by 5 bases and J by 2 bases, with 6 bases between them. Germline V CDR1 and CDR2: SGHAT, FQNNGV. The CDR3 loop is CASSHRNYGYTF. The CDR3 DNA follows: TGTGCCAGCAGCCACCGGAACTATGGCTACACCTTC.